This entry lists 19 T cell receptor beta chains sequenced from one sample in a study of cytomegalovirus exposure and HLA in healthy donors. The table came from immunoSEQ multiplex PCR; TCRdb's copy has only in-frame clones and leaves some out. In the table there are approximately 100,000 clones, about nine tenths of which are singletons. Sequenced input: PBMCs. These TCRs come from a woman aged 18 to 35 in good health and CMV-seropositive.

The table lists this clone with a count of one. This chain's CDR3 is CASSLAEGRAFF. As DNA, the CDR3 is TGTGCCAGCAGCTTAGCCGAAGGGAGGGCTTTCTTT. The chain recombines TRBV7-9 with TRBJ1-1; D is unclear. This CDR3 is 12 amino acids long. Trimming left V 0 bases short and J 11 bases short, with 10 bases between. Germline CDR1 SEHNR, CDR2 FQNEAQ (reference sequence).

This chain links TRBV28 with TRBJ2-3, with D uncertain. There are 14 residues in the CDR3. The germline gives CDR1 MDHEN, CDR2 SYDVKM. The V end lost 3 bases, the J end lost 2 bases, and 9 bases lay between the germline ends. The chain's CDR3 is CASSFHIPTDTQYF. Here the CDR3 DNA reads TGTGCCAGCAGTTTCCACATTCCCACAGATACGCAGTATTTT. The full variable domain, with the rest looked up from reference TRBV28 and TRBJ2-3, is DVKVTQSSRYLVKRTGEKVFLECVQDMDHENMFWYRQDPGLGLRLIYFSYDVKMKEKGDIPEGYSVSREKKERFSLILESASTNQTSMYLCASSFHIPTDTQYFGPGTRLTVL.

Here the CDR3 DNA reads TGTGCCAGTAGTGAGCAGGAAAGCTCCTACGAGCAGTACGTC. Translated, it gives CASSEQESSYEQYV. This chain connects TRBV19 to TRBJ2-7, with D hard to call. Between the trimmed V and J ends, which lost 5 bases and 0 bases, there was a span of 11 bases. Germline assignment: CDR1 LNHDA and CDR2 SQIVND (reference sequence). This CDR3 is built from 14 residues.

The chain uses TRBV27 and TRBJ2-3; TRBD2 matches at 11 bases. The CDR3 is 14 residues long. V dropped 6 bases and J dropped 8; count of bases not matched to a gene: 7. Per the germline V gene, CDR1 is MNHEY and CDR2 is SMNVEV (reference sequence). CDR3 nucleotides: TGTGCCAGCAGGCCTAGCGGGGGGTCAGGTACGCAGTATTTT. Its protein product is CASRPSGGSGTQYF.

This sequence joins TRBV6-5 and TRBJ1-3; no firm D call. The germline CDR1 and CDR2 sequences are MNHEY and SVGAGI. Trimming pared 0 bases from V and 7 bases from J, leaving 13 bases between. The CDR3 has 15 residues. CDR3 nucleotide sequence: TGTGCCAGCAGTTACTCGGTCAGCGGAGGGAACACCATATATTTT. It codes for CASSYSVSGGNTIYF.

This clone was picked up one time. This chain uses TRBV6-1 with TRBJ2-3; TRBD2 agrees at 8 bases. J was trimmed by 5 bases and V by 6 bases; bases with no gene match: 7. Per germline, CDR1 MNHNS and CDR2 SASEGT. The CDR3 has 14 residues. The CDR3 bases are TGTGCCAGCAGCAACGGGGGGGCAATAGATACGCAGTATTTT. Its protein product is CASSNGGAIDTQYF.

The chain is built from TRBV7-9 and TRBJ1-6; 8 nucleotides match TRBD1. The CDR3 is 15 amino acids. V dropped 2 bases and J dropped 10; count of bases not matched to a gene: 7. Germline values: CDR1 SEHNR, CDR2 FQNEAQ (reference sequence). CDR3 bases: TGTGCCAGCAGCTTAATTACAGGGGGTGGATCACCCCTCCACTTT. It codes for CASSLITGGGSPLHF.

The genes are TRBV5-1 and TRBJ2-1, with 13 nucleotides matching TRBD2. J gave up 2 bases and V 4 bases, and 15 bases lay outside the gene matches. The germline V gene has CDR1 SGHRS and CDR2 YFSETQ. The CDR3 sequence is 20 residues long. CDR3 in DNA: TGCGCCAGCAGCCTTTTACCGATCGGACTAGCGGGGGTTACCTACAATGAGCAGTTCTTC. Its protein is CASSLLPIGLAGVTYNEQFF.

V usage is TRBV18 and J usage is TRBJ2-5, with D perhaps matching TRBD2 (5 bases). The CDR3 totals 15 residues. V was pared by 3 bases and J by 3 bases, with 14 bases between. Germline V CDR1 and CDR2: KGHSH, LQKENI. CDR3 in amino acids: CASSPNGKGEETQYF. As DNA, the CDR3 is TGTGCCAGCTCACCTAATGGCAAGGGAGAAGAGACCCAGTACTTC.

The sample holds one count of this clone. The chain links TRBV9 to TRBJ2-1; possible D gene TRBD2, 5 bases. V was clipped by 1 base and J by 8 bases, with 7 bases between them. The length of the CDR3 is 12 residues. Germline V lookup: CDR1 SGDLS, CDR2 YYNGEE. Written as DNA, the CDR3 is TGTGCCAGCAGCGTATCGGGGTATGAGCAGTTCTTC. It encodes CASSVSGYEQFF.

The chain has TRBV4-3 and TRBJ2-1; 8 bases agree with TRBD1. Germline V CDR1 and CDR2: LGHNA, YSLEER. V lost 1 base and J lost 6; bases outside the gene matches: 8. The CDR3 consists of 16 residues. CDR3 region: CASSQGQGTFRNEQFF. CDR3 in DNA: TGCGCCAGCAGCCAAGGACAGGGGACTTTTCGCAATGAGCAGTTCTTC.

This sequence joins TRBV7-6 and TRBJ2-5; TRBD2 matches at 9 bases. The CDR3 covers 14 residues. Per the germline V gene, CDR1 is SGHVS and CDR2 is FNYEAQ. J gave up 2 bases and V 5 bases, and 3 bases lay outside the gene matches. CDR3 protein: CASSTAGGQETQYF. CDR3 coding DNA: TGTGCCAGCAGCACGGCGGGGGGGCAAGAGACCCAGTACTTC.

The chain couples TRBV6-5 to TRBJ2-7, with D maybe TRBD2 (6 bases). The CDR3 has 16 residues. V was cut by 0 bases and J by 3 bases, with 15 bases left in between. The V gene's germline CDR1 is MNHEY and CDR2 SVGAGI. This CDR3 reads CASSYSVPGEGYEQYV. The DNA of the CDR3 is TGTGCCAGCAGTTACTCGGTTCCGGGAGAAGGCTACGAGCAGTACGTC.

V and J are TRBV11-2 and TRBJ1-5; D is undetermined. Germline values: CDR1 SGHAT, CDR2 FQNNGV. V was pared by 5 bases and J by 7 bases, with 12 bases between. The CDR3 extends over 13 amino acids. DNA for the CDR3: TGTGCCAGCAGCCCCGACTACGGGCAGCCCCAGCATTTT. This codes for CASSPDYGQPQHF.

The J gene is TRBJ2-2, the V gene TRBV11-3; possible D gene TRBD1, 5 bases. V lost 2 bases and J lost 3, with 7 bases in between. The CDR3 consists of 14 residues. CDR1 and CDR2 from the germline V gene are SGHNT and YENEEA. For the CDR3, the DNA is TGTGCCAGCAGCTTATCCAGGGACACCGGGGAGCTGTTTTTT. This codes for CASSLSRDTGELFF.

This clone is a singleton in its sample. The rearrangement joins TRBV28 to TRBJ1-2, with 7 bases matching TRBD1. V trimming: 6 bases; J trimming: 2 bases; junction bases outside the gene matches: 12. The CDR3 contains 16 residues. Germline V gene data show CDR1 as MDHEN and CDR2 as SYDVKM. The CDR3 reads CASRTYRGPVNYGYTF. CDR3 coding DNA: TGTGCCAGCAGAACCTACAGGGGCCCCGTCAACTATGGCTACACCTTC.

V gene TRBV4-3 combines with J gene TRBJ1-2; D is perhaps TRBD1 (5 bases). The CDR3 has 15 amino acids. The V gene lost 4 bases and the J gene lost 2 bases, with 14 bases spanning the gap. The germline V gene encodes CDR1 LGHNA and CDR2 YSLEER. The CDR3 spells CASSPKRGQNYGYTF. DNA for the CDR3: TGCGCCAGCAGCCCTAAACGCGGACAAAACTATGGCTACACCTTC.

Only a few counts were recorded for this clone. The V and J genes are TRBV19 and TRBJ1-6, with unresolved D. V dropped 6 bases and J dropped 6 bases, with 12 bases sitting between them. The V gene's germline CDR1 is LNHDA and CDR2 SQIVND (reference sequence). The CDR3 has 14 residues. CDR3 nucleotides: TGTGCCAGTAGCTTTGGAGATATTAATTCACCCCTCCACTTT. Amino acid sequence: CASSFGDINSPLHF. Full variable domain (missing parts from reference TRBV19 and TRBJ1-6): DGGITQSPKYLFRKEGQNVTLSCEQNLNHDAMYWYRQDPGQGLRLIYYSQIVNDFQKGDIAEGYSVSREKKESFPLTVTSAQKNPTAFYLCASSFGDINSPLHFGNGTRLTVT.

The rearrangement joins TRBV2 to TRBJ2-5; TRBD2 might be the D (5 bases). V dropped 4 bases and J dropped 5 bases, with 8 bases sitting between them. This CDR3 contains 12 residues. Germline V gene sequence: CDR1 SNHLY, CDR2 FYNNEI. CDR3 nucleotides: TGTGCCAGCAGTGTCCAGCGGGAGACCCAGTACTTC. Encoded protein: CASSVQRETQYF.